This is a list of T cell receptor beta chains from one sample in a study of post-analysis software for immune sequencing data. TCRdb passed the PCR reads through MiXCR, listing each CDR3 protein once. The sample lists fewer than 600,000 distinct CDR3 sequences; roughly 45% were seen once. Material for sequencing was blood. The receptors stem from a girl aged 10 to 17 with multiple sclerosis. CDR3s include the opening cysteine and the closing phenylalanine or tryptophan. Fields, in order: V gene, J gene, CDR3 protein.

v_gene: TRBV3-1; j_gene: TRBJ2-4; CDR3aa: CASSSSRLAKNIQYF
v_gene: TRBV6-6; j_gene: TRBJ1-4; CDR3aa: CASSYPLRGGGEKLFF
v_gene: TRBV4-1; j_gene: TRBJ2-6; CDR3aa: CASRHLSGANVLTF
v_gene: TRBV28; j_gene: TRBJ2-7; CDR3aa: CASSSPGQGSDEQYF
v_gene: TRBV29-1; j_gene: TRBJ2-1; CDR3aa: CSVATGSPTPYNEQFF
v_gene: TRBV7-3; j_gene: TRBJ2-7; CDR3aa: CASSFPRAAPYEQYF
v_gene: TRBV15; j_gene: TRBJ1-6; CDR3aa: CAASRDRGGDSPLHF
v_gene: TRBV5-1; j_gene: TRBJ2-1; CDR3aa: CASSLADLYNEQFF
v_gene: TRBV7-2; j_gene: TRBJ2-3; CDR3aa: CASSFRAGTQYF
v_gene: TRBV3-1; j_gene: TRBJ2-3; CDR3aa: CASSHGLAGTDTQYF
v_gene: TRBV20-1; j_gene: TRBJ2-3; CDR3aa: CSARSPRGDTQYF
v_gene: TRBV24-1; j_gene: TRBJ2-1; CDR3aa: CATSDLREGVYNEQFF
v_gene: TRBV11-1; j_gene: TRBJ2-1; CDR3aa: CASSLAVRLNEQFF
v_gene: TRBV28; j_gene: TRBJ1-1; CDR3aa: CASSLLDSWNTEAFF
v_gene: TRBV7-3; j_gene: -; CDR3aa: CASSLVMGETQYF
v_gene: TRBV5-1; j_gene: TRBJ2-7; CDR3aa: CASSLGRGPNEQYF
v_gene: TRBV27; j_gene: TRBJ2-7; CDR3aa: CASSPHSGSVNEQYF
v_gene: TRBV28; j_gene: TRBJ1-2; CDR3aa: CASTEGHLYGYTF
v_gene: TRBV20-1; j_gene: TRBJ2-5; CDR3aa: CSAPLRTSGAPWETQYF
v_gene: TRBV2; j_gene: TRBJ2-1; CDR3aa: CASSEEAMSGLEQFF
v_gene: TRBV5-4; j_gene: TRBJ2-2; CDR3aa: CASSQGGGTGELFF
v_gene: TRBV7-8; j_gene: TRBJ2-1; CDR3aa: CASSLIQGIGGEQFF
v_gene: TRBV9; j_gene: TRBJ2-3; CDR3aa: CASSVGPGVGTDTQYF
v_gene: TRBV20-1; j_gene: TRBJ1-3; CDR3aa: CSARQLGNTIYF
v_gene: TRBV9; j_gene: TRBJ2-3; CDR3aa: CASSAGFWEGVTSTDTQYF
v_gene: TRBV5-1; j_gene: TRBJ2-5; CDR3aa: CASRLAGGSETQYF
v_gene: TRBV5-1; j_gene: TRBJ2-1; CDR3aa: CASSLGDRGGKFF
v_gene: TRBV29-1; j_gene: TRBJ2-1; CDR3aa: CSVETGLAPNEQFF
v_gene: TRBV18; j_gene: TRBJ2-7; CDR3aa: CASSPRAGAYEQYF
v_gene: TRBV12-3/TRBV12-4; j_gene: TRBJ2-5; CDR3aa: CASLGLTEETQYF
v_gene: TRBV6-1; j_gene: TRBJ2-5; CDR3aa: CASKRDIQIMDQETQYF
v_gene: TRBV9; j_gene: TRBJ2-1; CDR3aa: CASSVEAGLAGLNEQFF
v_gene: TRBV20-1; j_gene: TRBJ1-6; CDR3aa: CSAIRGHNSPLHF
v_gene: TRBV10-1; j_gene: TRBJ2-1; CDR3aa: CASSDSTRNEQFF
v_gene: TRBV7-2; j_gene: TRBJ1-2; CDR3aa: CASSISDRAYGYTF
v_gene: TRBV15; j_gene: TRBJ2-1; CDR3aa: CATSTGLVVNNEQFF
v_gene: TRBV5-1; j_gene: TRBJ1-4; CDR3aa: CASSFSATNEKLFF
v_gene: TRBV7-2; j_gene: TRBJ2-7; CDR3aa: CASSLESGCGYEQYF
v_gene: TRBV27; j_gene: TRBJ1-1; CDR3aa: CASSMPGTEAFF
v_gene: TRBV28; j_gene: TRBJ1-2; CDR3aa: CASSFPGQGNGYTF
v_gene: TRBV6-1; j_gene: TRBJ2-3; CDR3aa: CASKQVLSGTDTQYF
v_gene: TRBV7-2; j_gene: TRBJ2-3; CDR3aa: CASSAGGGGGDTQYF
v_gene: TRBV4-3; j_gene: TRBJ2-7; CDR3aa: CASSHQRGYEQYF
v_gene: TRBV29-1; j_gene: TRBJ2-5; CDR3aa: CSVPHGGNQETQYF
v_gene: TRBV12-3/TRBV12-4; j_gene: -; CDR3aa: CASSSETGGRETQYF
v_gene: TRBV29-1; j_gene: TRBJ2-7; CDR3aa: CSVAYSGYEQYF
v_gene: TRBV28; j_gene: TRBJ1-1; CDR3aa: CASSPGAGRTEAFF
v_gene: TRBV7-8; j_gene: TRBJ2-1; CDR3aa: CASSSTDNEQFF
v_gene: TRBV29-1; j_gene: TRBJ2-6; CDR3aa: CSVEMASGANVLTF
v_gene: TRBV28; j_gene: TRBJ2-3; CDR3aa: CASRTGLNTDTQYF
v_gene: TRBV10-3; j_gene: TRBJ2-7; CDR3aa: CAIRTGTGSNEQYF
v_gene: TRBV6-6; j_gene: TRBJ2-3; CDR3aa: CASSSPASAPSTDTQYF
v_gene: TRBV10-3; j_gene: TRBJ2-4; CDR3aa: CAISESMGLAVAKNIQYF
v_gene: TRBV5-1; j_gene: TRBJ1-1; CDR3aa: CASSLVVIEAFF
v_gene: TRBV10-3; j_gene: TRBJ2-1; CDR3aa: CAISDPRAGGRDEQFF
v_gene: TRBV9; j_gene: TRBJ1-2; CDR3aa: CASSATLKGDGYTF
v_gene: TRBV7-3; j_gene: TRBJ2-7; CDR3aa: CASSLDNFYEQYF
v_gene: TRBV12-5; j_gene: TRBJ2-3; CDR3aa: CASGLVSTDTQYF
v_gene: TRBV12-3/TRBV12-4; j_gene: TRBJ2-4; CDR3aa: CASSPREDIQYF
v_gene: TRBV6-2/TRBV6-3; j_gene: TRBJ1-2; CDR3aa: CASSLVTVNYGYTF